This is a list of T cell receptor beta chains from one sample in a study of beta chain features in type 1 diabetes. Only in-frame clones appear in the TCRdb table, and some are missing; sequencing was by immunoSEQ multiplex PCR. This sample has tens of thousands of clones, with 25% to 35% found just once. Sequencing was performed on stem cell memory CD4+ T cells from blood. These receptors originate from a woman between 18 and 29 years old in good health. Both conserved end residues are part of each CDR3. A D gene is named only where the DNA matches it firmly. Clone sizes are given selectively: once, few, many, or a class where the clone is expanded.

J gene	CDR3 length	clone size	V gene	D gene	CDR3 protein	CDR3 DNA
TRBJ1-1	16	NA	TRBV5-1	TRBD1	CASSVAAVTGDTEAFF	TGCGCCAGCAGCGTGGCGGCCGTAACAGGGGATACTGAAGCTTTCTTT
TRBJ2-2	18	once	TRBV15	TRBD1	CATSRSAGTGGNTGELLF	TGTGCCACCAGCAGATCGGCCGGGACAGGGGGTAACACCGGGGAGCTGCTTTTT
TRBJ1-2	13	NA	TRBV9	NA	CASSVDSNYGYTF	TGTGCCAGCAGCGTAGATAGTAACTATGGCTACACCTTC
TRBJ2-2	15	few	TRBV7-9	TRBD2	CASRGLAGFTGELFF	TGTGCCAGCAGAGGACTAGCGGGTTTCACCGGGGAGCTGTTTTTT
TRBJ2-5	11	NA	TRBV6-6	NA	CASSEQETQYF	TGTGCCAGCAGTGAGCAAGAGACCCAGTACTTC
TRBJ1-1	15	NA	TRBV19	TRBD1	CASSKDRAINTEAFF	TGTGCCAGTAGTAAGGACAGGGCCATCAACACTGAAGCTTTCTTT
TRBJ2-1	15	NA	TRBV9	NA	CASSVRRSSGDEQFF	TGTGCCAGCAGCGTACGCAGGTCGTCCGGGGATGAGCAGTTCTTC
TRBJ1-1	12	NA	TRBV5-6	NA	CASSFDRVGAFF	TGTGCCAGCAGCTTTGACCGGGTTGGAGCTTTCTTT
TRBJ2-5	15	few	TRBV18	TRBD1	CASSPGQGRKETQYF	TGTGCCAGCTCACCTGGACAGGGGAGAAAAGAGACCCAGTACTTC
TRBJ2-1	12	NA	TRBV29-1	NA	CSVEASYNEQFF	TGCAGCGTTGAAGCTTCCTACAATGAGCAGTTCTTC
TRBJ1-2	14	NA	TRBV2	TRBD1	CASSVEGAGYGYTF	TGTGCCAGCAGTGTAGAGGGGGCGGGCTATGGCTACACCTTC
TRBJ2-5	14	many	TRBV18	NA	CASSLGPGVETQYF	TGTGCCAGCTCACTCGGGCCCGGGGTCGAGACCCAGTACTTC
TRBJ2-2	13	many	TRBV29-1	NA	CSVDKRVSGELFF	TGCAGCGTTGATAAGAGGGTTTCCGGGGAGCTGTTTTTT
TRBJ1-1	13	once	TRBV5-8	TRBD1	CASSTGQGTEAFF	TGTGCCAGCAGCACGGGACAGGGGACTGAAGCTTTCTTT
TRBJ2-7	15	NA	TRBV11-2	NA	CASSLALARTYEQYF	TGTGCCAGCAGCTTAGCGTTGGCTCGTACCTACGAGCAGTACTTC
TRBJ2-7	12	NA	TRBV19	TRBD1	CASSRDRHEQYF	TGTGCCAGTAGTAGGGACAGGCACGAGCAGTACTTC
TRBJ2-2	19	few	TRBV7-9	TRBD1	CASSSRSDRGGANTGELFF	TGTGCCAGCAGCTCCAGGTCGGACAGGGGTGGCGCGAACACCGGGGAGCTGTTTTTT
TRBJ2-7	15	few	TRBV5-1	TRBD2	CASSLGTSGYYEQYF	TGCGCCAGCAGCTTAGGGACTAGCGGGTACTACGAGCAGTACTTC
TRBJ2-7	13	NA	TRBV4-1	NA	CASSQARGSEQYF	TGCGCCAGCAGCCAAGCCAGGGGCTCCGAGCAGTACTTC
TRBJ1-5	15	NA	TRBV5-1	NA	CASSLVAGVDQPQHF	TGCGCCAGCAGCTTGGTCGCAGGGGTGGATCAGCCCCAGCATTTT
TRBJ1-1	11	NA	TRBV30	NA	CAWTPRTEAFF	TGTGCCTGGACTCCGCGCACTGAAGCTTTCTTT
TRBJ1-1	15	few	TRBV10-3	NA	CAISDKPGQNTEAFF	TGTGCCATCAGTGATAAACCGGGACAGAACACTGAAGCTTTCTTT
TRBJ1-1	14	NA	TRBV18	NA	CASSPLQGWTEAFF	TGTGCCAGCTCACCACTGCAGGGTTGGACTGAAGCTTTCTTT
TRBJ2-5	14	few	TRBV7-8	NA	CASSAGRVWETQYF	TGTGCCAGCAGCGCGGGACGGGTGTGGGAGACCCAGTACTTC
TRBJ2-7	13	few	TRBV6-1	NA	CASARDSNYEQYF	TGTGCCAGCGCCAGGGACTCAAACTACGAGCAGTACTTC
TRBJ1-1	13	NA	TRBV19	NA	CASSISANTEAFF	TGTGCCAGTAGTATTAGCGCTAACACTGAAGCTTTCTTT
TRBJ2-1	16	NA	TRBV5-1	NA	CASSSRPLPLDNEQFF	TGCGCCAGCAGTTCTCGCCCCCTACCCCTGGACAATGAGCAGTTCTTC
TRBJ1-2	15	few	TRBV6-5	NA	CAGPRDGDSNYGYTF	TGTGCCGGACCTAGAGACGGCGACAGTAACTATGGCTACACCTTC
TRBJ2-3	16	few	TRBV9	TRBD2	CASSPRGTSLTDTQYF	TGTGCCAGCAGTCCTCGTGGGACTAGTCTCACAGATACGCAGTATTTT
TRBJ2-5	12	few	TRBV5-1	NA	CASSFSEETQYF	TGCGCCAGCAGCTTTTCGGAAGAGACCCAGTACTTC
TRBJ2-1	17	NA	TRBV9	NA	CASSPWGGSGSYNEQFF	TGTGCCAGCAGCCCATGGGGAGGAAGCGGATCCTACAATGAGCAGTTCTTC
TRBJ2-7	15	NA	TRBV6-5	TRBD2	CASSYSTSGSYEQYF	TGTGCCAGCAGTTACTCGACTAGCGGGAGTTACGAGCAGTACTTC
TRBJ2-5	12	few	TRBV6-1	NA	CASTFFSETQYF	TGTGCCAGCACCTTCTTCTCCGAGACCCAGTACTTC
TRBJ1-5	15	few	TRBV6-1	TRBD1	CASSEGQGGSRPQHF	TGTGCCAGCAGTGAAGGACAGGGGGGTTCGAGGCCCCAGCATTTT
TRBJ1-4	15	NA	TRBV9	TRBD1	CASSTAGGSFEKLFF	TGTGCCAGCAGCACCGCAGGGGGAAGTTTTGAAAAACTGTTTTTT
TRBJ2-1	20	few	TRBV4-1	TRBD2	CASSQELAGIPTYTYNEQFF	TGCGCCAGCAGCCAGGAACTAGCGGGGATACCAACTTATACCTACAATGAGCAGTTCTTC
TRBJ2-7	14	NA	TRBV5-1	NA	CASSRTVLSYEQYF	TGCGCCAGCAGCCGCACAGTCCTCTCCTACGAGCAGTACTTC
TRBJ1-1	17	NA	TRBV4-1	NA	CASSPPWGQNPHTEAFF	TGCGCCAGCAGCCCGCCTTGGGGACAAAATCCACACACTGAAGCTTTCTTT
TRBJ1-1	15	NA	TRBV5-6	NA	CASSSRTGGRTEAFF	TGTGCCAGCAGCTCCCGCACCGGGGGGCGGACTGAAGCTTTCTTT
TRBJ1-2	15	NA	TRBV29-1	NA	CSVVDRPTSNYGYTF	TGCAGCGTTGTCGACAGGCCCACCTCTAACTATGGCTACACCTTC
TRBJ2-5	15	few	TRBV7-9	NA	CASSLPTGIQETQYF	TGTGCCAGCAGCTTACCAACCGGTATACAAGAGACCCAGTACTTC
TRBJ1-2	16	NA	TRBV7-2	NA	CASSFNGGGSNYGYTF	TGTGCCAGCAGCTTCAATGGGGGCGGATCTAACTATGGCTACACCTTC
TRBJ2-1	14	once	TRBV7-6	NA	CASSPGTLGNEQFF	TGTGCCAGCAGCCCCGGGACTTTGGGGAATGAGCAGTTCTTC
TRBJ1-1	13	NA	TRBV18	NA	CASSPPGNTEAFF	TGTGCCAGCTCACCGCCAGGGAACACTGAAGCTTTCTTT
TRBJ2-5	16	NA	TRBV5-1	TRBD2	CASSAALAGVQETQYF	TGCGCCAGCTCCGCCGCTCTAGCGGGGGTCCAAGAGACCCAGTACTTC
TRBJ2-5	13	NA	TRBV6-6	NA	CASSSGTSETQYF	TGTGCCAGCAGTTCCGGGACATCCGAGACCCAGTACTTC
TRBJ2-3	16	NA	TRBV11-1	NA	CASSLAARTSTDTQYF	TGTGCCAGCAGCTTAGCGGCCAGGACTAGCACAGATACGCAGTATTTT
TRBJ1-2	13	few	TRBV6-5	TRBD1	CASSYGDRGHYTF	TGTGCCAGCAGTTACGGTGACAGGGGGCACTACACCTTC
TRBJ1-2	15	NA	TRBV5-8	NA	CASSLQGWGENGYTF	TGTGCCAGCAGCTTGCAGGGGTGGGGCGAAAATGGCTACACCTTC
TRBJ2-5	17	once	TRBV19	TRBD2	CASSRAASGGPKETQYF	TGTGCCAGTAGTCGAGCGGCTAGCGGGGGGCCAAAAGAGACCCAGTACTTC
TRBJ2-1	14	NA	TRBV5-1	NA	CASSLAQGGGEQFF	TGCGCCAGCAGCTTGGCCCAGGGGGGAGGCGAGCAGTTCTTC
TRBJ2-7	16	NA	TRBV9	TRBD2	CASSRASGGAAYEQYF	TGTGCCAGCAGCCGGGCTAGCGGGGGGGCCGCATACGAGCAGTACTTC
TRBJ2-6	16	NA	TRBV7-9	NA	CASSLTAGSGANVLTF	TGTGCCAGCAGCTTAACTGCTGGCTCTGGGGCCAACGTCCTGACTTTC
TRBJ2-7	13	NA	TRBV5-1	NA	CASSFGQAYEQYF	TGCGCCAGCAGCTTTGGCCAGGCCTACGAGCAGTACTTC
TRBJ1-1	14	once	TRBV19	TRBD1	CASRPDRVNTEAFF	TGTGCCAGTAGGCCAGACAGGGTGAACACTGAAGCTTTCTTT
TRBJ2-1	11	few	TRBV20-1	TRBD2	CSARGGNEQFF	TGCAGTGCCCGCGGGGGGAATGAGCAGTTCTTC
TRBJ1-1	15	few	TRBV7-2	TRBD1	CASSFTGTADTEAFF	TGTGCCAGCAGCTTCACCGGGACAGCAGACACTGAAGCTTTCTTT
TRBJ1-2	13	few	TRBV9	NA	CASSLKGVGGYTF	TGTGCCAGCAGCCTGAAAGGGGTGGGTGGCTACACCTTC
TRBJ2-5	13	once	TRBV5-6	NA	CASHIQLQETQYF	TGTGCCAGCCATATACAGTTACAAGAGACCCAGTACTTC